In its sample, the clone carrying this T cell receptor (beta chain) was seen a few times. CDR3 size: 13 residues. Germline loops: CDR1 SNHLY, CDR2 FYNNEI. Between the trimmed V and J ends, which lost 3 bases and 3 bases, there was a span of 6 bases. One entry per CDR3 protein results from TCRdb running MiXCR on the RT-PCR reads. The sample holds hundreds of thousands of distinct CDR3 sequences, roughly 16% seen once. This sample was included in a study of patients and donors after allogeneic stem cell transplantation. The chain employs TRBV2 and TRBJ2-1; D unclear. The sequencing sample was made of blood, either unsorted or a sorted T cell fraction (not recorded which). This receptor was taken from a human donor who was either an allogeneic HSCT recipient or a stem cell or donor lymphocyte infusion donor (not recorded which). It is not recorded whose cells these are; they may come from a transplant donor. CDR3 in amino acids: CASSESGYNEQFF. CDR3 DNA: TGTGCCAGCAGTGAGTCTGGCTACAATGAGCAGTTCTTC. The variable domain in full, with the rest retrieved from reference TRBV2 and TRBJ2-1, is EPEVTQTPSHQVTQMGQEVILRCVPISNHLYFYWYRQILGQKVEFLVSFYNNEISEKSEIFDDQFSVERPDGSNFTLKIRSTKLEDSAMYFCASSESGYNEQFFGPGTRLTVL.